One and the same sample provided the 19 T cell receptor beta chains below, sequenced in a study of identical twins. A single record per CDR3 protein comes from TCRdb applying MiXCR to the 5' RACE reads. The sample has 200,000 to 250,000 distinct CDR3 sequences, over 13% seen once. Sequencing was done on a sample of memory (CD45RO+) T cells sorted from blood. The source of these receptors is a young woman in good health.

The chain uses TRBV20-1 and TRBJ2-3; unclear D gene. CDR3 length: 13 residues. V shed 3 bases and J shed 3 bases, with 10 bases lying between them. CDR1 and CDR2 from the germline V gene are DFQATT and SNEGSKA (reference sequence). DNA of the CDR3: TGCAGTGCTAGGGCCCCAGTGACAGATACGCAGTATTTT. Protein sequence: CSARAPVTDTQYF.

For this clonotype: Germline is not matched at one junction end, which may reflect a read error. Here the CDR3 reads CASSLGSGGTYNEQFF. DNA for the CDR3: TGTGCTAGCAGCTTAGGGAGCGGGGGGACCTATAATGAGCAGTTCTTC. The chain joins TRBV7-7 to TRBJ2-1, with 9 bases aligning to TRBD2. Germline CDR1 reads SSHAT; CDR2 reads FNYEAQ (reference sequence). This CDR3 comprises 16 residues.

This chain uses TRBV12-3 or TRBV12-4 with TRBJ2-2; D remains unclear. Trimming removed 5 bases at V and 0 bases at J, with 13 bases between. This CDR3 contains 16 residues. This CDR3 is CASSQPPRPNTGELFF. The CDR3 coding sequence is TGTGCCAGCAGTCAACCGCCCCGACCGAACACCGGGGAGCTGTTTTTT.

This sequence joins TRBV2 and TRBJ2-7; possible D gene TRBD1, 5 bases. Per germline, CDR1 SNHLY and CDR2 FYNNEI. The V end lost 0 bases, the J end lost 6 bases, and 12 bases lay between the germline ends. CDR3 size: 14 residues. This chain's CDR3 is CASSEAPKGSEQYF. CDR3 in DNA: TGTGCCAGCAGTGAAGCGCCGAAGGGGTCCGAGCAGTACTTC.

This clonotype was picked up a small number of times. This chain links TRBV28 with TRBJ1-1; tentative D call: TRBD1 (5 bases). Germline V gene lookup returns CDR1 MDHEN and CDR2 SYDVKM. Trimming removed 6 bases at V and 11 bases at J, with 13 bases between. The CDR3 has 11 residues. CDR3 amino acids: CASRHRDPAFF. The CDR3 DNA follows: TGTGCCAGCAGACACCGGGACCCCGCTTTCTTT.

At least ten counts were recorded for this clonotype. The gene calls are TRBV20-1 and TRBJ2-7; unclear D gene. Germline V gene lookup returns CDR1 DFQATT and CDR2 SNEGSKA (reference sequence). The CDR3 has 14 residues. The chain's CDR3 is CAVYLLGSAYEQYF. CDR3 nucleotide sequence: TGCGCAGTGTATCTATTGGGTTCGGCCTACGAGCAGTACTTC.

V is TRBV11-3 and J is TRBJ1-2; TRBD1 agrees at 7 bases. With V trimmed by 5 bases and J by 1 base, 7 bases remained unmatched. Per the germline V gene, CDR1 is SGHNT and CDR2 is YENEEA. This CDR3 comprises 15 residues. CDR3 region: CASSPGTALNYGYTF. The CDR3 DNA reads TGTGCCAGCAGCCCAGGGACAGCTCTTAACTATGGCTACACCTTC. The complete variable domain, with remaining parts taken from reference TRBV11-3 and TRBJ1-2, reads EAGVVQSPRYKIIEKKQPVAFWCNPISGHNTLYWYLQNLGQGPELLIRYENEEAVDDSQLPKDRFSAERLKGVDSTLKIQPAELGDSAVYLCASSPGTALNYGYTFGSGTRLTVV.

This clonotype appeared a few times. V and J are TRBV7-3 and TRBJ1-2; D unclear. There are 13 residues in the CDR3. The germline V gene has CDR1 SGHTA and CDR2 FQGTGA. V was clipped by 1 base and J by 3 bases, with 6 bases between them. The CDR3 DNA is TGTGCCAGCAGCTTAAACAATGACTATGGCTACACCTTC. It codes for CASSLNNDYGYTF.

The chain uses TRBV10-3 and TRBJ2-7, with 8 bases identical to TRBD2. Trimming took 3 bases from V and 6 from J; bases not matched to a gene: 13. The CDR3 runs 16 residues. Germline V gene sequence: CDR1 ENHRY, CDR2 SYGVKD. CDR3 amino acids: CAISDWSSGNRGEQYF. CDR3 DNA: TGTGCCATCAGTGACTGGAGTAGCGGGAACAGAGGCGAGCAGTACTTC.

This clonotype was seen ten or more times. A single base separates this from a much larger clone, so it may be a read error. CDR3 sequence reads: CASSVVEGTEAFF. DNA for the CDR3: TGTGCCAGCAGCGTAGTGGAGGGCACTGAAGCTTTCTTT. The rearrangement links TRBV9 to TRBJ1-1, with D hard to call. The V end lost 0 bases, the J end lost 4 bases, and 7 bases lay between the germline ends. The CDR3 has 13 amino acids. The germline V gene encodes CDR1 SGDLS and CDR2 YYNGEE.

The genes are TRBV27 and TRBJ2-1, with 9 bases lining up with TRBD1. Germline assignment: CDR1 MNHEY and CDR2 SMNVEV (reference sequence). This CDR3 is 15 amino acids long. V lost 9 bases and J lost 2; bases outside the gene matches: 8. CDR3 coding DNA: TGTGCCAGTCGAAAGGGACAGGGAACCTACAATGAGCAGTTCTTC. The encoded protein is CASRKGQGTYNEQFF.

The chain uses TRBV6-5 and TRBJ2-3, with 8 bases matching TRBD2. V was clipped by 2 bases and J by 2 bases; unmatched bases: 6. The CDR3 has 16 residues. Germline V lookup: CDR1 MNHEY, CDR2 SVGAGI. CDR3 DNA sequence: TGTGCCAGCAGTTACGGGCCAGCGGGAGTCACAGATACGCAGTATTTT. It yields the protein CASSYGPAGVTDTQYF.

The chain combines TRBV29-1 with TRBJ2-3; D uncertain. Germline-derived CDR1 and CDR2 are SQVTM and ANQGSEA. Deletions cut 4 bases from V and 0 bases from J, with 14 bases between. This CDR3 spans 15 amino acids. In nucleotides, the CDR3 is TGCAGCGTTGTAGGCAGCCTGATGAGCACAGATACGCAGTATTTT. Encoded protein: CSVVGSLMSTDTQYF.

The chain combines TRBV9 with TRBJ2-2, with unresolved D. Germline V gene sequence: CDR1 SGDLS, CDR2 YYNGEE. This CDR3 is built from 14 residues. The V end lost 2 bases, the J end lost 2 bases, and 7 bases lay between the germline ends. The CDR3 loop reads CASSVRINTGELFF. DNA of the CDR3: TGTGCCAGCAGCGTTAGGATCAACACCGGGGAGCTGTTTTTT.

V is TRBV25-1 and J is TRBJ2-7; D might be TRBD2 (5 bases). Germline assignment: CDR1 MGHDK and CDR2 SYGVNS. Trimming cost V 4 bases and J 6 bases, with 22 bases left between them. The CDR3 extends over 16 amino acids. Here the CDR3 DNA reads TGTGCCAGCAGTGTTGGGGTAACCGGACTTTGGGGCGAGCAGTACTTC. This sequence encodes CASSVGVTGLWGEQYF.

This clonotype was seen ten or more times. J is TRBJ2-2 and V is TRBV27; maybe TRBD2 (7 bases). Germline V gene data show CDR1 as MNHEY and CDR2 as SMNVEV (reference sequence). Trimming pared 6 bases from V and 7 bases from J, leaving 21 bases between. The length of the CDR3 is 16 residues. DNA of the CDR3: TGTGCCAGCAGCCGCTTTTCGGGGGGCGAATTCGGGGAGCTGTTTTTT. Translated: CASSRFSGGEFGELFF.

The gene calls are TRBV10-2 and TRBJ1-6; no definite D call. Germline V gene sequence: CDR1 WSHSY, CDR2 SAAADI. V was shortened by 2 bases and J by 6 bases, with 8 bases between the two germline ends. The CDR3 is 14 amino acids. Written as DNA, the CDR3 is TGCGCCAGCAGTGAGGGGGTCGCTAATTCACCCCTCCACTTT. The encoded protein is CASSEGVANSPLHF.

This rearrangement joins TRBV5-6 to TRBJ2-4, with 7 bases fitting TRBD1. Germline values: CDR1 SGHDT, CDR2 YYEEEE. The length of the CDR3 is 12 residues. Trimming took 6 bases from V and 9 from J; bases not matched to a gene: 6. The CDR3 sequence: CASNYRGSIQYF. Written as DNA, the CDR3 is TGTGCCAGCAACTACAGGGGTAGCATTCAGTACTTC.

This clonotype was counted at least ten times. The rearrangement uses TRBV27 and TRBJ1-5, with no clear D. V lost 4 bases and J 0 bases, leaving 7 bases between the germline ends. The CDR3 spans 14 residues. Germline-derived CDR1 and CDR2 are MNHEY and SMNVEV (reference sequence). The DNA for the CDR3 is TGTGCCAGCAGTTCCGTCAATAGCAATCAGCCCCAGCATTTT. Amino acid sequence: CASSSVNSNQPQHF.